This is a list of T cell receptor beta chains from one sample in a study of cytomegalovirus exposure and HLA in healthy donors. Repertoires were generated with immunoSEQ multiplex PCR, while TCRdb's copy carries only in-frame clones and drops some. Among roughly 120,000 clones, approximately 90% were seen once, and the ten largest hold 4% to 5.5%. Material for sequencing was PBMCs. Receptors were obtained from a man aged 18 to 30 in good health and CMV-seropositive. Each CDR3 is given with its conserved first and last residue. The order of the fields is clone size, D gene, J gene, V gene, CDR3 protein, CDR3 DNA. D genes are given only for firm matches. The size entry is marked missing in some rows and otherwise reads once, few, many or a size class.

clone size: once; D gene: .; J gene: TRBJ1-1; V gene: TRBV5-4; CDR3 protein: CASSPSGGGREWTEAFF; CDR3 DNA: TGTGCCAGCAGCCCCTCCGGGGGGGGGCGAGAATGGACTGAAGCTTTCTTT
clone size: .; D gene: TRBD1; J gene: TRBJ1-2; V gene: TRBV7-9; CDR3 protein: CASSLQGIAGGRGYTF; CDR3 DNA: TGTGCCAGCAGCTTACAGGGGATAGCAGGGGGCCGTGGCTACACCTTC
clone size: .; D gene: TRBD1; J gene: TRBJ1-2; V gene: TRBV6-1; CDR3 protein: CASSTQGVSGYTF; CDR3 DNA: TGTGCCAGCAGTACGCAGGGGGTGAGTGGCTACACCTTC
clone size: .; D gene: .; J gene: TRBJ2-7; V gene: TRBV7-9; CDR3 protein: CASSLQRQEPSDF; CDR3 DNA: TGTGCCAGCAGCCTCCAGAGACAGGAGCCTTCTGACTTC
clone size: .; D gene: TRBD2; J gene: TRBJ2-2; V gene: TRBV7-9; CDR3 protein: CASSLRLAANTGELFF; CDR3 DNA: TGTGCCAGCAGTCTAAGACTAGCGGCGAACACCGGGGAGCTGTTTTTT
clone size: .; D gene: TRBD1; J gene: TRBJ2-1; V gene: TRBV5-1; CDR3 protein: CASSLEGQSYNEQFF; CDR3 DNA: TGCGCCAGCAGCTTGGAGGGACAGTCTTACAATGAGCAGTTCTTC
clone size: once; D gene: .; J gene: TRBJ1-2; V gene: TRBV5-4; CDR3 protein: CASSLQGNGGYTF; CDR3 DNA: TGTGCCAGCAGCTTGCAGGGGAATGGTGGCTACACCTTC
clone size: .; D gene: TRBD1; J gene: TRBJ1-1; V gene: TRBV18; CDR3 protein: CASSPPTGRTEAFF; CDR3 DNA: TGTGCCAGCTCCCCTCCGACAGGGAGAACTGAAGCTTTCTTT
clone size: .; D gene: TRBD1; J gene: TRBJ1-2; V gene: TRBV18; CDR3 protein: CASSPEVAGTGYGYTF; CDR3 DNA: TGTGCCAGCTCACCAGAAGTTGCAGGGACAGGCTATGGCTACACCTTC
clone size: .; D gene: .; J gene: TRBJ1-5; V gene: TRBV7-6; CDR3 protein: CASSVGTGGGNQPQHF; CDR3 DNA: TGTGCCAGCAGCGTCGGAACAGGCGGGGGCAATCAGCCCCAGCATTTT
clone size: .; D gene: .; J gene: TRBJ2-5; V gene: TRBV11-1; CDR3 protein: CASSYIGVETQYF; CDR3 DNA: TGTGCCAGCAGCTACATAGGGGTAGAGACCCAGTACTTC
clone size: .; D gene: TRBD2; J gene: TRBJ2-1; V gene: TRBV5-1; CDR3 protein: CASRPGTSQLTYNEQFF; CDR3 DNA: TGCGCCAGCAGACCCGGGACTAGCCAACTTACATACAATGAGCAGTTCTTC
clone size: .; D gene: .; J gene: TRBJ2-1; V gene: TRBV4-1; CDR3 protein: CASSQLEVVFRRTLYNEQFF; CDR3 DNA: TGCGCCAGCAGCCAGTTGGAGGTGGTTTTTAGAAGGACCCTCTACAATGAGCAGTTCTTC
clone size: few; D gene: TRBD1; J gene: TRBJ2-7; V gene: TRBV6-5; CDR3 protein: CASSRRDRGRYEQYF; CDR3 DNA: TGTGCCAGCAGCCGTAGGGACAGGGGGCGGTACGAGCAGTACTTC
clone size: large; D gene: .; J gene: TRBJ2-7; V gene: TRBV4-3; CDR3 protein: CASSQVLQSYEQYF; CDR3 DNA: TGCGCCAGCAGCCAAGTTTTGCAGTCCTACGAGCAGTACTTC
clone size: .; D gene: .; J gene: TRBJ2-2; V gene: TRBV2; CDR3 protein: CASSARRQDTGELFF; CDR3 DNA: TGTGCCAGCAGTGCAAGAAGACAGGACACCGGGGAGCTGTTTTTT
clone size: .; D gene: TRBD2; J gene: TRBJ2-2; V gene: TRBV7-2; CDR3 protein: CASSRAGTTNTGELFF; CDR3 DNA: TGTGCCAGCAGCAGAGCCGGGACTACTAACACCGGGGAGCTGTTTTTT
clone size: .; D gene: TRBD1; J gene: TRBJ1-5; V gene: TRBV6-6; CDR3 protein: CASSWGQGRNQPQHF; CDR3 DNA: TGTGCCAGCAGTTGGGGACAGGGACGCAATCAGCCCCAGCATTTT
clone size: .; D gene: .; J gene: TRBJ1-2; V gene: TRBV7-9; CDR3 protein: CASSPMGGTNYGYTF; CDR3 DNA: TGTGCCAGCAGCCCCATGGGGGGGACTAACTATGGCTACACCTTC
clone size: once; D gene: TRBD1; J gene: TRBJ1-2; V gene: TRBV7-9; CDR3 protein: CASSPQQGAGGYTF; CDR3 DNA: TGTGCCAGCAGCCCACAACAGGGGGCTGGAGGCTACACCTTC
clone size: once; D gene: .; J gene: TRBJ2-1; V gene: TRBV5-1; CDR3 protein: CASSYVRGAYNEQFF; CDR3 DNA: TGCGCCAGCAGCTACGTCCGGGGAGCCTACAATGAGCAGTTCTTC
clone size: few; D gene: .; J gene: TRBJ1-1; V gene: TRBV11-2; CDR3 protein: CASSLPFLRRGEAFF; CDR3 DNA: TGTGCCAGCAGCTTGCCTTTTCTCCGACGGGGTGAAGCTTTCTTT
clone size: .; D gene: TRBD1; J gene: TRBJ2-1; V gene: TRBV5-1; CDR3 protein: CASSLEGTGGGEQFF; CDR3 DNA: TGCGCCAGCAGCTTGGAGGGGACAGGCGGCGGAGAGCAGTTCTTC
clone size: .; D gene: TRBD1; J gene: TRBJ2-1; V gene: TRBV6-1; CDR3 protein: CASSERTGGYNEQFF; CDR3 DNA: TGTGCCAGCAGTGAACGGACAGGGGGCTACAATGAGCAGTTCTTC
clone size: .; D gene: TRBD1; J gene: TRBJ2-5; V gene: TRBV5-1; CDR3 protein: CASRTGGQGKETQYF; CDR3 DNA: TGCGCCAGCAGGACAGGGGGACAGGGTAAAGAGACCCAGTACTTC
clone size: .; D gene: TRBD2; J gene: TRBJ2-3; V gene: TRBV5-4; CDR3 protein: CASSSPTSGADTQYF; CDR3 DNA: TGTGCCAGCAGCTCCCCGACTAGCGGGGCAGATACGCAGTATTTT
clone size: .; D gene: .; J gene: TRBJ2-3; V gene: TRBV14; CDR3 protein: CASSQSPGEFRTQYF; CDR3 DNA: TGTGCCAGCAGCCAATCCCCGGGGGAGTTTCGTACGCAGTATTTT